One and the same sample provided the 27 T cell receptor beta chains below, sequenced in a study of blood T cell repertoires in COVID-19. Using immunoSEQ multiplex PCR, the repertoire was profiled, and TCRdb retains in-frame clones only, with some absent. The repertoire holds 220,000 or so clones, 80% to 85% seen once, with 8% to 9% in the top ten. Sequencing used peripheral blood. The receptor source for this set is a woman older than 75 with COVID-19, enrolled during active disease.

This chain joins TRBV5-6 and TRBJ1-2, with 8 bases fitting TRBD1. V shed 4 bases, J shed 7 bases, and the junction held 9 bases outside the gene matches. Looked up from germline, CDR1 is SGHDT and CDR2 is YYEEEE. The length of the CDR3 is 14 residues. CDR3 loop: CASSPRGQGSGYTF. The CDR3 DNA reads as TGTGCCAGCAGCCCACGAGGACAGGGATCTGGCTACACCTTC. Using reference TRBV5-6 and TRBJ1-2 for the parts outside the CDR3, the full variable domain is DAGVTQSPTHLIKTRGQQVTLRCSPKSGHDTVSWYQQALGQGPQFIFQYYEEEERQRGNFPDRFSGHQFPNYSSELNVNALLLGDSALYLCASSPRGQGSGYTFGSGTRLTVV.

The J gene is TRBJ2-5, the V gene TRBV27, with TRBD2 matching 7 bases. V dropped 4 bases and J dropped 7; count of bases not matched to a gene: 0. From germline, CDR1 is MNHEY and CDR2 SMNVEV (reference sequence). The CDR3 contains 11 residues. This CDR3 is CASSWGGTQYF. The CDR3 bases are TGTGCCAGCAGTTGGGGGGGGACCCAGTACTTC.

This clone was recorded once. The V call is TRBV4-1, the J call TRBJ2-5; the match to TRBD1 covers 8 bases. Trimming at V came to 0 bases and at J to 1 base, leaving 4 bases not matched to a gene. The germline CDR1 and CDR2 sequences are MGHRA and YSYEKL. The CDR3 contains 16 residues. CDR3 sequence: CASSQDIGQGQETQYF. CDR3 nucleotide sequence: TGCGCCAGCAGCCAAGATATCGGACAGGGCCAAGAGACCCAGTACTTC.

This chain links TRBV10-3 with TRBJ2-5, with D possibly TRBD2 on 6 matching bases. Per the germline V gene, CDR1 is ENHRY and CDR2 is SYGVKD. Trimming stripped 10 bases from V and 4 bases from J, with 19 bases between. The CDR3 totals 14 residues. The CDR3 DNA reads TGTGCCACGGGGGTTGGGGGAGGAAGAGAGACCCAGTACTTC. As protein: CATGVGGGRETQYF.

The V call is TRBV3-1 (or the pseudogene TRBV3-2), the J call TRBJ1-5, with unresolved D. CDR1 is LGHDT and CDR2 is YNNKEL in the germline V gene (reference sequence). Trimming cost V 4 bases and J 5 bases, with 6 bases left between them. This CDR3 has 12 amino acids. CDR3 region: CASSRSDQPQHF. CDR3 in DNA: TGTGCCAGCAGCCGGTCGGATCAGCCCCAGCATTTT.

J is TRBJ1-3 and V is TRBV10-3, with unresolved D. V was trimmed by 4 bases and J by 0 bases, leaving 13 bases between them. The CDR3 covers 16 residues. Germline V CDR1 and CDR2: ENHRY, SYGVKD. CDR3 residues: CAISATDGSSGNTIYF. The DNA of the CDR3 is TGTGCCATCAGTGCGACGGATGGGAGCTCTGGAAACACCATATATTTT.

This clone was seen a few times. V and J are TRBV27 and TRBJ1-1; D may be TRBD1 (6 bases). V lost 3 bases and J lost 7, with 21 bases in between. Germline V gene sequence: CDR1 MNHEY, CDR2 SMNVEV (reference sequence). The CDR3 extends over 16 amino acids. DNA for the CDR3: TGTGCCAGCAGTTTTGGACAGTCAAGGGTGGGGAATGAAGCTTTCTTT. Protein: CASSFGQSRVGNEAFF.

The chain is built from TRBV2 and TRBJ2-2; D is possibly TRBD1 (6 bases). The CDR3 extends over 14 amino acids. Trimming cost V 7 bases and J 2 bases, with 11 bases left between them. Per germline, CDR1 SNHLY and CDR2 FYNNEI. Written as DNA, the CDR3 is TGTGCCAGCATTTTACAGGGAAACACCGGGGAGCTGTTTTTT. Encoded protein: CASILQGNTGELFF.

V usage is TRBV6-1 and J usage is TRBJ1-4; maybe TRBD1 (5 bases). This CDR3 has 15 amino acids. V was pared by 5 bases and J by 4 bases, with 14 bases between. Germline V gives CDR1 MNHNS, CDR2 SASEGT. CDR3 nucleotide sequence: TGTGCCAGCAGTAATCGACAGTTCGGTAATGAAAAACTGTTTTTT. This translates into CASSNRQFGNEKLFF.

V and J are TRBV6-2 or TRBV6-3 and TRBJ2-7; weak D call: TRBD2 (5 bases). The V gene's germline CDR1 is MNHEY and CDR2 SVGEGT. The V gene lost 0 bases and the J gene lost 3 bases, with 15 bases spanning the gap. CDR3 length: 16 residues. The CDR3 DNA is TGTGCCAGCAGTTACTCAGTTAGCGCCCTACTCTACGAGCAGTACTTC. It translates to CASSYSVSALLYEQYF.

In nucleotides, the CDR3 is TGCGCCAGCAGCTCCGGGACAGGGCTTTGGGGCGAGCAGTACTTC. Encoded protein: CASSSGTGLWGEQYF. This rearrangement joins TRBV5-1 to TRBJ2-7; 9 nucleotides match TRBD1. CDR3 length: 15 amino acids. Germline V gene sequence: CDR1 SGHRS, CDR2 YFSETQ. J lost 6 bases, V lost 3 bases, and 10 bases had no gene match.

This rearrangement joins TRBV7-3 to TRBJ2-5; 9 nucleotides match TRBD1. This CDR3 is built from 13 residues. From germline, CDR1 is SGHTA and CDR2 FQGTGA. Unmatched junction bases numbered 8, after V lost 5 bases and J lost 10 bases. CDR3 region: CASSPGQGFNQYF. CDR3 in DNA: TGTGCCAGCAGCCCTGGACAGGGGTTTAACCAGTACTTC.

The rearrangement joins TRBV3-1 (or the pseudogene TRBV3-2) to TRBJ2-5; TRBD2 matches 14 bases. The CDR3 consists of 16 residues. V lost 3 bases to trimming and J lost 4 bases; unmatched junction nucleotides: 4. Germline V lookup: CDR1 LGHDT, CDR2 YNNKEL (reference sequence). The CDR3, as DNA: TGTGCCAGCAGCCACCGGACTAGCGGGGGGCGAGAGACCCAGTACTTC. Translating it yields CASSHRTSGGRETQYF.

V and J are TRBV11-2 and TRBJ2-1; D perhaps matches TRBD2 (6 bases). Trimming took off 5 bases at V and 7 bases at J, with 9 bases between the two ends. This CDR3 contains 12 residues. Germline CDR1 SGHAT, CDR2 FQNNGV. The CDR3 here is CASSPTRNEQFF. In DNA form, the CDR3 reads TGTGCCAGCAGCCCGACTAGAAATGAGCAGTTCTTC.

The V call is TRBV7-8, the J call TRBJ1-5; TRBD1 might be the D (5 bases). V lost 1 base and J lost 3, with 13 bases in between. The CDR3 runs to 16 residues. The germline CDR1 and CDR2 sequences are SGHVS and FQNEAQ. The CDR3 protein is CASSLESVTVNQPQHF. The CDR3 nucleotides read TGTGCCAGCAGCTTAGAGTCTGTGACAGTCAATCAGCCCCAGCATTTT.

This clone appeared a single time. The V gene is TRBV4-2, the J gene TRBJ2-3; no clear D gene. This CDR3 contains 15 residues. V was shortened by 7 bases and J by 2 bases, with 16 bases between the two germline ends. Germline values: CDR1 LGHNA, CDR2 YNFKEQ. This CDR3 is CASTPRHRPTDTQYF. The CDR3 DNA follows: TGTGCCAGCACCCCCAGACATCGGCCCACAGATACGCAGTATTTT.

The V gene is TRBV9, the J gene TRBJ1-2; D is possibly TRBD1 (6 bases). There are 16 residues in the CDR3. Trimming took off 0 bases at V and 3 bases at J, with 15 bases between the two ends. CDR1 and CDR2 from the germline V gene are SGDLS and YYNGEE. For the CDR3, the DNA is TGTGCCAGCAGCGTAGAACAGGGAAAGGTCGACTATGGCTACACCTTC. This sequence encodes CASSVEQGKVDYGYTF. The full variable domain, its missing parts supplied by reference TRBV9 and TRBJ1-2, is DSGVTQTPKHLITATGQRVTLRCSPRSGDLSVYWYQQSLDQGLQFLIQYYNGEERAKGNILERFSAQQFPDLHSELNLSSLELGDSALYFCASSVEQGKVDYGYTFGSGTRLTVV.

This sequence joins TRBV4-2 and TRBJ1-2; 9 nucleotides agree with TRBD1. This CDR3 spans 17 amino acids. Per germline, CDR1 LGHNA and CDR2 YNFKEQ. With V trimmed by 1 base and J by 3 bases, 9 bases remained unmatched. The CDR3 reads CASSQAGTGTGYYGYTF. DNA of the CDR3: TGTGCCAGCAGCCAAGCCGGGACAGGGACCGGCTACTATGGCTACACCTTC.

J is TRBJ1-1 and V is TRBV27; TRBD1 matches at 11 bases. The CDR3 spans 13 residues. Unmatched junction bases numbered 6, after V lost 5 bases and J lost 10 bases. Germline CDR1 MNHEY, CDR2 SMNVEV (reference sequence). The CDR3 nucleotides are TGTGCCAGCAGTGTCGGACAGGGGGCGGGAGCTTTCTTT. Translated, it gives CASSVGQGAGAFF.

This rearrangement joins TRBV2 to TRBJ2-7, with D possibly being TRBD1 (6 bases). CDR1 is SNHLY, CDR2 FYNNEI, per germline. V dropped 2 bases and J dropped 3 bases, with 14 bases sitting between them. The CDR3 spans 15 residues. CDR3 DNA: TGTGCCAGCAGTGAATATGGGACATACCTCTACGAGCAGTACTTC. Encoded protein: CASSEYGTYLYEQYF.

The CDR3 region is CAWDQGVNTEAFF. CDR3 bases: TGTGCCTGGGACCAGGGGGTGAACACTGAAGCTTTCTTT. V is TRBV30 and J is TRBJ1-1; 7 bases line up with TRBD1. The CDR3 spans 13 residues. Germline loops: CDR1 GTSNPN, CDR2 SVGIG (reference sequence). Trimming took 5 bases from V and 0 from J; bases not matched to a gene: 3.

As to this clone: The sample has other DNA sequences that encode this CDR3 too. The chain employs TRBV7-2 and TRBJ2-5; 10 positions agree with TRBD2. CDR1 SGHTA and CDR2 FQGNSA come from the germline V gene. V was pared by 1 base and J by 2 bases, with 1 base of the junction left unmatched. The CDR3 length is 15 residues. DNA of the CDR3: TGTGCCAGCAGCTTAGTTAGCGGGGGGCAAGAGACCCAGTACTTC. The encoded protein is CASSLVSGGQETQYF.

The V gene is TRBV29-1, the J gene TRBJ1-1; D is unresolved. The CDR3 covers 11 residues. Germline-derived CDR1 and CDR2 are SQVTM and ANQGSEA. V dropped 4 bases and J dropped 3 bases, with 6 bases sitting between them. CDR3 DNA: TGCAGCGTTGTAGTCTACACTGAAGCTTTCTTT. Its protein is CSVVVYTEAFF.

The count of this clone is one. The V and J genes are TRBV25-1 and TRBJ2-7; 8 nucleotides match TRBD1. This CDR3 is 15 amino acids long. Germline loops: CDR1 MGHDK, CDR2 SYGVNS. V dropped 3 bases and J dropped 2; count of bases not matched to a gene: 6. The CDR3 DNA sequence: TGTGCCAGCAGTGATCCGGGACAGGTTACCTACGAGCAGTACTTC. The encoded protein is CASSDPGQVTYEQYF.

The rearrangement joins TRBV7-8 to TRBJ1-1; perhaps TRBD1 as D (6 bases). The V and J ends lost 2 bases and 8 bases respectively, with 12 bases between them. Germline CDR1 is SGHVS and CDR2 is FQNEAQ. The CDR3 length is 13 residues. CDR3 DNA sequence: TGTGCCAGCAGCTTAAGGACAGTTGTGGAAGCTTTCTTT. Its protein is CASSLRTVVEAFF.

The chain recombines TRBV7-6 with TRBJ2-2; TRBD2 might be the D (5 bases). There are 16 residues in the CDR3. Between the trimmed V and J ends, which lost 7 bases and 6 bases, there was a span of 21 bases. Germline V gene sequence: CDR1 SGHVS, CDR2 FNYEAQ. CDR3 sequence reads: CASINLRETLPGELFF. In DNA form, the CDR3 reads TGTGCCAGCATCAACCTGAGGGAGACACTCCCCGGGGAGCTGTTTTTT.

The table lists this clone with a few counts. This CDR3 is CASSPAGRPGNQPQHF. The CDR3 region has the DNA TGTGCCAGCAGCCCTGCGGGGAGACCAGGCAATCAGCCCCAGCATTTT. The chain links TRBV5-7 to TRBJ1-5; D gene ambiguous. TRBV5-7 has ORF status, its function being uncertain. V gave up 4 bases and J gave up 2 bases, with 16 bases separating them. CDR3 length equals 16 residues.